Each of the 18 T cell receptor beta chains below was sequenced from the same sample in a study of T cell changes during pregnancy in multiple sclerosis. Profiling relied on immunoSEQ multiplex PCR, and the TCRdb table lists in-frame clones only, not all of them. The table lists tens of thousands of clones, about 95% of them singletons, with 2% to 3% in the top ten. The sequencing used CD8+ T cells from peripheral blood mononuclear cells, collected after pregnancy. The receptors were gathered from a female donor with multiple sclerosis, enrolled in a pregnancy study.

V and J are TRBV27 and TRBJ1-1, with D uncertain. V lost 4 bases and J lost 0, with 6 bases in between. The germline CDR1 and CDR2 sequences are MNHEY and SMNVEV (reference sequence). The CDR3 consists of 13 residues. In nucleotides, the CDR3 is TGTGCCAGCAGTTACGGGTTGAACACTGAAGCTTTCTTT. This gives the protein CASSYGLNTEAFF.

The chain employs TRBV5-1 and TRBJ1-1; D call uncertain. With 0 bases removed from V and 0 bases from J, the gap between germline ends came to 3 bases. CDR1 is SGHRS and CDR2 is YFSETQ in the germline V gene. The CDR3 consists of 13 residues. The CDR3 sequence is CASSLGLNTEAFF. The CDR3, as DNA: TGCGCCAGCAGCTTGGGGCTGAACACTGAAGCTTTCTTT.

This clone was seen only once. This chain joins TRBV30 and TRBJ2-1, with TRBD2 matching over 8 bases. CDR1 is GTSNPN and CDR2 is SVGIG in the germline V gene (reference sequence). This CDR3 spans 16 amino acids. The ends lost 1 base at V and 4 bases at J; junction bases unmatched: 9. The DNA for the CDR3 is TGTGCCTGGAGTGGACCCCAGGGCGGGAGGTACAATGAGCAGTTCTTC. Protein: CAWSGPQGGRYNEQFF.

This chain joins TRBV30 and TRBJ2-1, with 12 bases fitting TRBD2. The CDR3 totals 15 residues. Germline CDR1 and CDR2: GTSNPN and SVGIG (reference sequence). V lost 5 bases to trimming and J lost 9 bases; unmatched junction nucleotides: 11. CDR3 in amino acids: CAWGSLAGGETEQFF. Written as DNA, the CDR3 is TGTGCCTGGGGATCCCTAGCGGGAGGGGAGACTGAGCAGTTCTTC. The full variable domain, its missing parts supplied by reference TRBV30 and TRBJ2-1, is SQTIHQWPATLVQPVGSPLSLECTVEGTSNPNLYWYRQAAGRGLQLLFYSVGIGQISSEVPQNLSASRPQDRQFILSSKKLLLSDSGFYLCAWGSLAGGETEQFFGPGTRLTVL.

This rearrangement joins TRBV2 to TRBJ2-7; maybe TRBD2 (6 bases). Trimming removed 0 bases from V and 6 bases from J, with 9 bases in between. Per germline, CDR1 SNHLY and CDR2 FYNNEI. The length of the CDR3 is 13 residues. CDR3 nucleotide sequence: TGTGCCAGCAGTGAAGCCGGGGGACGCGAGCAGTACTTC. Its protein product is CASSEAGGREQYF.

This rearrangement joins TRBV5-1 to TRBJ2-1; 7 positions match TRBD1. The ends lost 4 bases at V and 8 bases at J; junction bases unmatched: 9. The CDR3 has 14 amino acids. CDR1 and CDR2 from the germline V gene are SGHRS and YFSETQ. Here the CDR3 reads CASSPNDRVHEQFF. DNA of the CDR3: TGCGCCAGCAGCCCAAACGACAGGGTACATGAGCAGTTCTTC. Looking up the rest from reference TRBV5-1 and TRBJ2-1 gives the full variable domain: KAGVTQTPRYLIKTRGQQVTLSCSPISGHRSVSWYQQTPGQGLQFLFEYFSETQRNKGNFPGRFSGRQFSNSRSEMNVSTLELGDSALYLCASSPNDRVHEQFFGPGTRLTVL.

CDR3 sequence (DNA): TGTGCCAGCAGCCGACTAGCGGGAGATACAGATACGCAGTATTTT. As protein: CASSRLAGDTDTQYF. The rearrangement links TRBV14 to TRBJ2-3; 12 nucleotides align to TRBD2. CDR3 size: 15 residues. V shed 4 bases and J 3 bases; nucleotides not matched to a gene: 2. CDR1 SGHDN and CDR2 FVKESK come from the germline V gene.

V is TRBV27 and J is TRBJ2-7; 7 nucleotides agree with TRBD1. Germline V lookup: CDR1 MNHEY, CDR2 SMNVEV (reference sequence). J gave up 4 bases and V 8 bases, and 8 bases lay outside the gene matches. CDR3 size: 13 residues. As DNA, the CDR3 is TGTGCCAGCGCGGAAGGGGGCGCTTACGAGCAGTACTTC. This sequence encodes CASAEGGAYEQYF.

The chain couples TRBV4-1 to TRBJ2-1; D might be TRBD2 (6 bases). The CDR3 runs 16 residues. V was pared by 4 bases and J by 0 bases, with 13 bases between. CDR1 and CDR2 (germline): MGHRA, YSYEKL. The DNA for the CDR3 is TGCGCCAGCAGCCCCTTAGCGGAGAGCTCCTACAATGAGCAGTTCTTC. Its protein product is CASSPLAESSYNEQFF.

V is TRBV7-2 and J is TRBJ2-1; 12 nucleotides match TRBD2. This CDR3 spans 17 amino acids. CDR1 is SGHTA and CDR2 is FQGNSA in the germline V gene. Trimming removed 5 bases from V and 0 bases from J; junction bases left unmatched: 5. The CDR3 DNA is TGTGCCAGCAGCGCGGGACTAGCGGGTTCCTCCTACAATGAGCAGTTCTTC. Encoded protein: CASSAGLAGSSYNEQFF. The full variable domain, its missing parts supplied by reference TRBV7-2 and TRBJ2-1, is GAGVSQSPSNKVTEKGKDVELRCDPISGHTALYWYRQSLGQGLEFLIYFQGNSAPDKSGLPSDRFSAERTGGSVSTLTIQRTQQEDSAVYLCASSAGLAGSSYNEQFFGPGTRLTVL.

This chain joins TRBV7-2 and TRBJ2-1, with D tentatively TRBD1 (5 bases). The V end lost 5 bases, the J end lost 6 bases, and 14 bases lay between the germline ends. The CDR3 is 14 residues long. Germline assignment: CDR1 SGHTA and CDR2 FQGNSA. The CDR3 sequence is CASSTLDSFNEQFF. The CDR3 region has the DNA TGTGCCAGCAGCACCCTCGACAGTTTCAATGAGCAGTTCTTC.

The CDR3 sequence is CASSRPTVVTEAFF. The CDR3 DNA is TGTGCCAGCAGCCGCCCGACAGTGGTCACTGAAGCTTTCTTT. The chain combines TRBV7-6 with TRBJ1-1; D may be TRBD1 (5 bases). CDR3 length: 14 residues. CDR1 and CDR2 (germline): SGHVS, FNYEAQ. V lost 5 bases, J lost 4 bases, and 14 bases lay in between. The variable domain in full, with the rest retrieved from reference TRBV7-6 and TRBJ1-1, is GAGVSQSPRYKVTKRGQDVALRCDPISGHVSLYWYRQALGQGPEFLTYFNYEAQQDKSGLPNDRFSAERPEGSISTLTIQRTEQRDSAMYRCASSRPTVVTEAFFGQGTRLTVV.

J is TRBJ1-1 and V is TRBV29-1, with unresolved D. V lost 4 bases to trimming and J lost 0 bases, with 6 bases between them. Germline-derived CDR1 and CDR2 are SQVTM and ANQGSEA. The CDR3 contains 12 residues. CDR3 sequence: CSVVAMNTEAFF. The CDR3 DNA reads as TGCAGCGTTGTTGCTATGAACACTGAAGCTTTCTTT. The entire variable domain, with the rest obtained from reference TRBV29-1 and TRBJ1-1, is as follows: SAVISQKPSRDICQRGTSLTIQCQVDSQVTMMFWYRQQPGQSLTLIATANQGSEATYESGFVIDKFPISRPNLTFSTLTVSNMSPEDSSIYLCSVVAMNTEAFFGQGTRLTVV.

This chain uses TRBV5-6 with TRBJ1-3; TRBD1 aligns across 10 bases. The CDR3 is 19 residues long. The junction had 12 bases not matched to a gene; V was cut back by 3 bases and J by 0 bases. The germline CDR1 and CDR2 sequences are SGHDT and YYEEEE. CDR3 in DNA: TGTGCCAGCAGCTCCCCGGGACAGGGGTCACCTCGCTCTGGAAACACCATATATTTT. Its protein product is CASSSPGQGSPRSGNTIYF.

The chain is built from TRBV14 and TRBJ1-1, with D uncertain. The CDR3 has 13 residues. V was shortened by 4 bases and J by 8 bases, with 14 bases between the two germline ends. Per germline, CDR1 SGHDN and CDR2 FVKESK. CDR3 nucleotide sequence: TGTGCCAGCAGCCCAGGAAATTTGGTCGAAGCTTTCTTT. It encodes CASSPGNLVEAFF.

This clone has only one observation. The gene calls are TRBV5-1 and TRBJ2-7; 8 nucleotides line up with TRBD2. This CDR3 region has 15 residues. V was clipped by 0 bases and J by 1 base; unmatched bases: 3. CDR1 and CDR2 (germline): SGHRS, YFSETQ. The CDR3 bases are TGCGCCAGCAGCTTGGATGCGGGAGGATCCTACGAGCAGTACTTC. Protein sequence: CASSLDAGGSYEQYF.

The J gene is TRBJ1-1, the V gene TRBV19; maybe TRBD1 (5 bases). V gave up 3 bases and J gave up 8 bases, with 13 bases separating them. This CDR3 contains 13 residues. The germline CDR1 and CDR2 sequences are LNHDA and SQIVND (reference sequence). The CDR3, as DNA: TGTGCCAGTAGTATGGGGCAGGGTGTCGAAGCTTTCTTT. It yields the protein CASSMGQGVEAFF.

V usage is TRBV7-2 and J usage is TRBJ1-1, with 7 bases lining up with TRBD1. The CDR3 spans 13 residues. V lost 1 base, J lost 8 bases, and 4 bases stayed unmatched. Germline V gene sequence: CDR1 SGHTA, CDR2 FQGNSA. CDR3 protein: CASSLGGGFEAFF. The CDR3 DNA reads TGTGCCAGCAGCTTAGGAGGGGGCTTCGAAGCTTTCTTT.